The rows below give T cell receptor beta chains drawn from one sample of a study of vaccination effects on CD4 cells after COVID-19. These receptors lack a known antigen. Produced via immunoSEQ multiplex PCR; TCRdb's table is partial and in-frame only. The data show fewer than 25,000 clones, under 85% seen once. Specimen: CD4+ T cells from PBMCs cultured with HCoV-NL63 spike peptides, collected after COVID-19 vaccination. Receptors were obtained from a human donor who received a COVID-19 vaccine. CDR3s include the opening cysteine and the closing phenylalanine or tryptophan. The order of the fields is CDR3 length, J gene, D gene, V gene, CDR3 protein. A D gene is named only where the DNA matches it firmly.

>14|TRBJ2-7|NA|TRBV19
CASSRTPTLYEQYF
>15|TRBJ2-5|NA|TRBV7-2
CASSLAGVIQETQYF
>12|TRBJ1-1|NA|TRBV27
CASRGMNTEAFF
>16|TRBJ1-6|NA|TRBV18
CASSPYPGHNNSPLHF
>14|TRBJ1-2|NA|TRBV28
CASSGRQTSYGYTF
>15|TRBJ1-2|NA|TRBV3-1/TRBV3-2
CASSPKGGKVYGYTF
>16|TRBJ2-2|NA|TRBV19
CASSIADGKFSGELFF
>11|TRBJ2-3|TRBD2|TRBV18
CASSTTGGQYF
>16|TRBJ2-1|NA|TRBV11-3
CASSLDRPSFHNEQFF
>14|TRBJ1-2|NA|TRBV19
CASSISLGFIGYTF
>12|TRBJ1-1|NA|TRBV28
CASNGRLGEAFF
>16|TRBJ1-2|TRBD1|TRBV3-1/TRBV3-2
CASSQATGQGTYGYTF
>14|TRBJ1-6|TRBD1|TRBV30
CAWSADRPNSPLHF
>16|TRBJ1-2|NA|TRBV6-1
CASSEAGTGTGYGYTF
>14|TRBJ1-1|TRBD1|TRBV6-2/TRBV6-3
CASSLGTGAWEAFF
>13|TRBJ2-6|NA|TRBV5-6
CASTPGGANVLTF